This is a list of T cell receptor beta chains from one sample in a study of shared clonotypes between healthy human individuals. Only in-frame clones appear in the TCRdb table, and some are missing; sequencing was by immunoSEQ multiplex PCR. The sample includes under 1 million clones, approximately 92% seen only once; the top ten take more than 20%. The sequenced sample consisted of naive CD8+ T cells sorted from blood. These receptors were obtained from a man younger than 40 in good health. Each CDR3 is given with its conserved first and last residue. Each record gives: CDR3 protein, V gene, J gene.

CDR3: CASTVGGTTEAFF
V: TRBV10-2
J: TRBJ1-1

CDR3: CASSLGGSGLAGGTYEQYF
V: TRBV7-9
J: TRBJ2-7

CDR3: CASSVGGTETQYF
V: TRBV9
J: TRBJ2-5

CDR3: CASSYLENYGYTF
V: TRBV6-5
J: TRBJ1-2

CDR3: CASSETSGIWNEQFF
V: TRBV10-1
J: TRBJ2-1

CDR3: CASSLTDSSYEQYF
V: TRBV7-2
J: TRBJ2-7

CDR3: CASSVGRNTGELFF
V: TRBV10-1
J: TRBJ2-2

CDR3: CASSPTSYNEQFF
V: TRBV7-9
J: TRBJ2-1

CDR3: CASSLDRPDTQYF
V: TRBV5-1
J: TRBJ2-3

CDR3: CASSFVGALGYTDTQYF
V: TRBV7-2
J: TRBJ2-3

CDR3: CASSGHEQYF
V: TRBV2
J: TRBJ2-7

CDR3: CASSFVADTEAFF
V: TRBV5-8
J: TRBJ1-1

CDR3: CASSLEGQAKNIQYF
V: TRBV11-2
J: TRBJ2-4

CDR3: CASSPTADTQYF
V: TRBV5-1
J: TRBJ2-3

CDR3: CASSFLGGIYEQYF
V: TRBV27
J: TRBJ2-7

CDR3: CASSHDDISEQYF
V: TRBV4-1
J: TRBJ2-7

CDR3: CASSIYISGSYNEQFF
V: TRBV28
J: TRBJ2-1

CDR3: CASSPGGSSTDTQYF
V: TRBV7-3
J: TRBJ2-3

CDR3: CASSQDRTSGLYNEQFF
V: TRBV4-3
J: TRBJ2-1

CDR3: CASSLKGLPSYGYTF
V: TRBV5-6
J: TRBJ1-2

CDR3: CASSSNRGRLYNEQFF
V: TRBV28
J: TRBJ2-1

CDR3: CASSLAGQGRNEQFF
V: TRBV7-2
J: TRBJ2-1

CDR3: CASSLIASSYNEQFF
V: TRBV11-2
J: TRBJ2-1

CDR3: CASRGEGRETQYF
V: TRBV7-3
J: TRBJ2-5

CDR3: CASSRVVRTGELFF
V: TRBV7-9
J: TRBJ2-2

CDR3: CASSPYRGGPGDTQYF
V: TRBV27
J: TRBJ2-3

CDR3: CASSQDFWGRTEAFF
V: TRBV4-3
J: TRBJ1-1

CDR3: CASSSPDYYEQYF
V: TRBV7-9
J: TRBJ2-7

CDR3: CASSELGTGELEEQFF
V: TRBV2
J: TRBJ2-1

CDR3: CASSTRGSSGNTIYF
V: TRBV21-1
J: TRBJ1-3

CDR3: CASSLRGVGAYEQYF
V: TRBV5-1
J: TRBJ2-7

CDR3: CASSLVRSHNEQFF
V: TRBV11-2
J: TRBJ2-1

CDR3: CASSDGGGYTF
V: TRBV6-1
J: TRBJ1-2

CDR3: CASSDTDTQYF
V: TRBV2
J: TRBJ2-3

CDR3: CASKGGRAREYF
V: TRBV2
J: TRBJ2-3

CDR3: CASSLELGPNYGYTF
V: TRBV5-1
J: TRBJ1-2

CDR3: CASSLETNYGYTF
V: TRBV28
J: TRBJ1-2

CDR3: CASSPGQRTYEQYF
V: TRBV9
J: TRBJ2-7

CDR3: CASSLGNSYEQYF
V: TRBV7-6
J: TRBJ2-7

CDR3: CASSSDLNEQFF
V: TRBV7-9
J: TRBJ2-1

CDR3: CASSLAGGTQYF
V: TRBV5-4
J: TRBJ2-3

CDR3: CASSLTVGGTDTQYF
V: TRBV28
J: TRBJ2-3